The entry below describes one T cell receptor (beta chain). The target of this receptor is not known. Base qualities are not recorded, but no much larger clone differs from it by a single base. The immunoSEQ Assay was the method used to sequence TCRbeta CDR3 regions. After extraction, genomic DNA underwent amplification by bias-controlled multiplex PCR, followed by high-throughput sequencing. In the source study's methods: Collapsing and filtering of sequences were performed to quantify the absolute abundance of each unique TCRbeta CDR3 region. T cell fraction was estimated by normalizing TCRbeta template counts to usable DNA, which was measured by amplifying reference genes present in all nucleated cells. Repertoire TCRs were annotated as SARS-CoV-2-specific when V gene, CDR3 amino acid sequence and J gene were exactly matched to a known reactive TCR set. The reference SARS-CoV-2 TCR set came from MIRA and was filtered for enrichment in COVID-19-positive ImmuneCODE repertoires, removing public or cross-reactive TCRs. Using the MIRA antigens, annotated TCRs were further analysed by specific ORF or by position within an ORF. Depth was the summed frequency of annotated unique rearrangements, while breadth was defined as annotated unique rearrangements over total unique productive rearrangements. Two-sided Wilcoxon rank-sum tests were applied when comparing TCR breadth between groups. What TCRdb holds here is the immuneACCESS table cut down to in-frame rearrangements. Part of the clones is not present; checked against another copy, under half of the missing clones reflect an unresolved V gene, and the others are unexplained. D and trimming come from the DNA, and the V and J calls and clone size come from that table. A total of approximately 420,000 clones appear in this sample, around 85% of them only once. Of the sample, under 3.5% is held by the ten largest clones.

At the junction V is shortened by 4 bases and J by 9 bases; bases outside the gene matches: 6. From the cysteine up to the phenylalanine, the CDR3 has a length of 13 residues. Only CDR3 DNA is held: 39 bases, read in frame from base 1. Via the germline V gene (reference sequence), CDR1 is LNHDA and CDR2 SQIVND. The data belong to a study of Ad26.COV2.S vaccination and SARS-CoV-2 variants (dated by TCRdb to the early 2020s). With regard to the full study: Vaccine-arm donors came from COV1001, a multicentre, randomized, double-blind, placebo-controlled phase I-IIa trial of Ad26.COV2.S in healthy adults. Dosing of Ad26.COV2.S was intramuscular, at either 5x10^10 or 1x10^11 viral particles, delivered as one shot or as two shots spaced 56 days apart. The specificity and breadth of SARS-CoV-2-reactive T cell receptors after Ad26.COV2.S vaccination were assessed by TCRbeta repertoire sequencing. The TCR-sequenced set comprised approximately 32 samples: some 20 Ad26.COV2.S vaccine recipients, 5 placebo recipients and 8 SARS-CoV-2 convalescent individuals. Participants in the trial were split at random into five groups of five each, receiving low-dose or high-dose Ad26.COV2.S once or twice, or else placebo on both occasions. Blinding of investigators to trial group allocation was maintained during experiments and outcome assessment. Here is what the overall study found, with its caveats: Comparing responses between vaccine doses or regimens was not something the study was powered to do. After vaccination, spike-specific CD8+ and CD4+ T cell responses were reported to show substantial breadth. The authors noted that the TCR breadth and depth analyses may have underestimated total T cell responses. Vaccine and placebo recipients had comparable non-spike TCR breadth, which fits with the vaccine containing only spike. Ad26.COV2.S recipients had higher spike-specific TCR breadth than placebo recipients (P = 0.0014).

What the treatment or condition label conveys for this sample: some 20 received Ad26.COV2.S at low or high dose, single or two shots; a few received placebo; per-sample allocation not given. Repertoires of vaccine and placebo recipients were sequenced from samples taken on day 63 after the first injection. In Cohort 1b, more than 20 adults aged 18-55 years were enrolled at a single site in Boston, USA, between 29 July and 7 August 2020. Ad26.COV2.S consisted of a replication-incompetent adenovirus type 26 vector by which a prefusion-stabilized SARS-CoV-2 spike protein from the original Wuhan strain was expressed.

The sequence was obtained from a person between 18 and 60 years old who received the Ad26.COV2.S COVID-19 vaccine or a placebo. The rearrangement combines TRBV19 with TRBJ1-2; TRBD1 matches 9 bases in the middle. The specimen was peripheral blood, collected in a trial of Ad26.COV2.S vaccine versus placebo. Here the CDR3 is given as CASSTGTGMSYTF. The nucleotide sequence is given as TGTGCCAGTAGTACCGGGACAGGGATGAGCTACACCTTC.